This TCR beta chain was sequenced in a study of vaccination and CD4 T cells after COVID-19. Sequence data for DNA of cultured CD4+ T cells were generated by the Oncomine TCR Beta short-read assay. Each CDR3 protein is one row after TCRdb ran MiXCR on the PCR reads. The sample has a few thousand distinct CDR3 sequences, 22% seen once. Germline V gene sequence: CDR1 SEHNR, CDR2 FQNEAQ (reference sequence). The length of the CDR3 is 16 residues. V was shortened by 1 base and J by 1 base, with 13 bases between the two germline ends. Treatment noted: roughly ten-day PBMC culture with coronavirus spike peptide pools or control peptides (ViraFEST assay). This clonotype is medium-sized. The antigen is undetermined.

The chain uses TRBV7-9 and TRBJ2-5; tentatively, D is TRBD1 or TRBD2 (6 bases each). The TCR sequence derives from a human donor who had recovered from COVID-19. Sequencing used CD4+ T cells from blood, cultured in vitro, obtained after SARS-CoV-2 vaccination. In DNA form, the CDR3 reads TGTGCCAGCAGCTTAGGGTTCTCGGGGGCCCAAGAGACCCAGTACTTC. Its protein is CASSLGFSGAQETQYF.